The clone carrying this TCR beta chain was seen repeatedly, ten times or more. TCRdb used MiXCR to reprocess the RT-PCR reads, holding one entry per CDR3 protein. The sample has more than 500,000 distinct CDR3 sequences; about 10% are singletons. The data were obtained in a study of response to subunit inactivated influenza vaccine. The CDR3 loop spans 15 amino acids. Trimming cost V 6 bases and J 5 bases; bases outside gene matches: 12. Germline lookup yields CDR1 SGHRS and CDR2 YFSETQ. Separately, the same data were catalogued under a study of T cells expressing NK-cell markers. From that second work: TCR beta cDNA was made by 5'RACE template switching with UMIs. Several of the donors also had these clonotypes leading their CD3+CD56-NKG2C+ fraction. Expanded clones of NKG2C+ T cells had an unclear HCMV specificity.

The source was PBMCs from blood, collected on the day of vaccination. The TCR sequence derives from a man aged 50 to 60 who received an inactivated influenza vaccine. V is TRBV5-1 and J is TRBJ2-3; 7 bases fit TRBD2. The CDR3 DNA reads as TGCGCCAGCACCCGGGCGTCTAGCGGCGGAGATACGCAGTATTTT. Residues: CASTRASSGGDTQYF.